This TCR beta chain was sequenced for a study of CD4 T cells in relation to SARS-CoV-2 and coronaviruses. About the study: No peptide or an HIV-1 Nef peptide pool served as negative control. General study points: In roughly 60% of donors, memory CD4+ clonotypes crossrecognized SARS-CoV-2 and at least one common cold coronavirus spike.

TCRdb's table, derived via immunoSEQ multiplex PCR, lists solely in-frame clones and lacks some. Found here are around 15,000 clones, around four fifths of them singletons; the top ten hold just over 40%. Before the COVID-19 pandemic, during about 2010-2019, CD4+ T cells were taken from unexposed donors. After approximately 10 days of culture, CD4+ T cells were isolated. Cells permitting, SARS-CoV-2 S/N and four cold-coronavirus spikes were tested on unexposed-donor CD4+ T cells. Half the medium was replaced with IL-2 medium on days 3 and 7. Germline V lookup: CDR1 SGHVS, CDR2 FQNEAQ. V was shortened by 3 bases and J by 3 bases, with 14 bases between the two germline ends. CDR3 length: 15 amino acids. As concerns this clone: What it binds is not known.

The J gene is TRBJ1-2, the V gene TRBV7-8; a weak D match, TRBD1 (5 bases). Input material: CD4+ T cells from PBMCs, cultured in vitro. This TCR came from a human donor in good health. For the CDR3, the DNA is TGTGCCAGCAGCTTCGTGGGGGGGTCTTACTATGGCTACACCTTC. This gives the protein CASSFVGGSYYGYTF.